One and the same sample provided the 20 T cell receptor beta chains below, sequenced in a study of cytomegalovirus exposure and HLA in healthy donors. Clones were sequenced by immunoSEQ multiplex PCR, and TCRdb holds only the in-frame ones, with some missing. The table has roughly 150,000 clones, roughly 90% seen once. Sequenced input: PBMCs. These receptors came from a woman under 30 in good health and CMV-seropositive.

The chain carries TRBV18 and TRBJ1-1, with TRBD1 identical over 10 bases. In germline, CDR1 is KGHSH, CDR2 LQKENI. Trimming at V came to 1 base and at J to 0 bases, leaving 5 bases not matched to a gene. The CDR3 runs 17 residues. CDR3 loop: CASSPRDRGFMNTEAFF. CDR3 in DNA: TGTGCCAGCTCACCACGGGACAGGGGTTTCATGAACACTGAAGCTTTCTTT.

This sequence joins TRBV19 and TRBJ2-2; TRBD2 is a possible D gene (5 bases). This CDR3 has 17 amino acids. The germline gives CDR1 LNHDA, CDR2 SQIVND (reference sequence). V lost 3 bases and J 3 bases, leaving 17 bases between the germline ends. The CDR3 region has the DNA TGTGCCAGTAGTATCTTTTGGCGGGCGGCAGACACCGGGGAGCTGTTTTTT. Its translation: CASSIFWRAADTGELFF.

This chain uses TRBV28 with TRBJ2-1; D is possibly TRBD1 (6 bases). The CDR3 has 14 amino acids. V lost 8 bases, J lost 4 bases, and 15 bases lay in between. The germline V gene has CDR1 MDHEN and CDR2 SYDVKM. CDR3 amino acids: CASYALGQYNEQFF. CDR3 DNA: TGTGCCAGCTATGCTCTTGGACAGTACAATGAGCAGTTCTTC.

V and J are TRBV4-1 and TRBJ2-7; D is uncertain. The V gene lost 1 base and the J gene lost 3 bases, with 7 bases spanning the gap. Germline assignment: CDR1 MGHRA and CDR2 YSYEKL. The CDR3 is 13 residues long. The CDR3 reads CASSQATHYEQYF. CDR3 in DNA: TGCGCCAGCAGCCAAGCGACACACTACGAGCAGTACTTC.

The rearrangement uses TRBV6-6 and TRBJ2-1; D uncertain. V was clipped by 5 bases and J by 10 bases, with 12 bases between them. The germline CDR1 and CDR2 sequences are MNHNY and SVGAGI (reference sequence). The CDR3 contains 12 residues. The CDR3 DNA is TGTGCCAGCAGTCACCCTGCGACAGAGCAGTTCTTC. Its protein is CASSHPATEQFF.

The rearrangement joins TRBV28 to TRBJ2-3; the D is unclear. Germline lookup yields CDR1 MDHEN and CDR2 SYDVKM. The germline V and J ends were trimmed by 5 bases and 1 base, with 7 bases remaining between them. The CDR3 totals 13 residues. For the CDR3, the DNA is TGTGCCAGCAGTCTCCCCGGCACAGATACGCAGTATTTT. Translated, it gives CASSLPGTDTQYF.

This chain uses TRBV11-2 with TRBJ2-2; 7 bases match TRBD1. J was trimmed by 6 bases and V by 5 bases; bases with no gene match: 3. Looked up from germline, CDR1 is SGHAT and CDR2 is FQNNGV. CDR3 length: 13 residues. The CDR3 loop is CASSRQGPGELFF. The CDR3 bases are TGTGCCAGCAGCCGACAGGGACCCGGGGAGCTGTTTTTT.

V usage is TRBV6-5 and J usage is TRBJ2-1; no clear D. This CDR3 region has 13 residues. Germline V gene sequence: CDR1 MNHEY, CDR2 SVGAGI. Deletions cut 4 bases from V and 4 bases from J, with 8 bases between. The CDR3 spells CASSSLVYNEQFF. The DNA for the CDR3 is TGTGCCAGCAGTTCACTCGTTTACAATGAGCAGTTCTTC.

This clone came up once. The chain uses TRBV4-1 and TRBJ1-2; possible D gene TRBD1, 5 bases. V dropped 3 bases and J dropped 3 bases, with 14 bases sitting between them. CDR1 is MGHRA, CDR2 YSYEKL, per germline. The CDR3 has 15 amino acids. The DNA of the CDR3 is TGCGCCAGCAGCCAGACAGCCCTGCTAGACTATGGCTACACCTTC. Its protein is CASSQTALLDYGYTF.

The genes are TRBV4-2 and TRBJ2-1; tentatively, D is TRBD2 (6 bases). Trimming stripped 0 bases from V and 7 bases from J, with 16 bases between. This CDR3 has 16 residues. Germline V CDR1 and CDR2: LGHNA, YNFKEQ. CDR3 sequence (DNA): TGTGCCAGCAGCCAAGATTACGTGGGAGGCGGGAATGAGCAGTTCTTC. Its translation is CASSQDYVGGGNEQFF.

The chain has TRBV4-2 and TRBJ2-7, with TRBD2 identical over 11 bases. The germline gives CDR1 LGHNA, CDR2 YNFKEQ. With V trimmed by 4 bases and J by 5 bases, 7 bases remained unmatched. The CDR3 contains 15 residues. This CDR3 reads CASSLGVLAGDEQYF. For the CDR3, the DNA is TGTGCCAGCAGCCTTGGGGTACTAGCGGGAGACGAGCAGTACTTC.

V is TRBV9 and J is TRBJ2-1; D is ambiguous. Trimming shortened V by 4 bases and J by 0 bases, and 8 bases separated the two germline ends. Germline lookup yields CDR1 SGDLS and CDR2 YYNGEE. CDR3 length equals 14 residues. For the CDR3, the DNA is TGTGCCAGCAGCCCTATGAGCTCCTACAATGAGCAGTTCTTC. Translated: CASSPMSSYNEQFF.

The rearrangement joins TRBV30 to TRBJ2-1; tentatively, D is TRBD1 (5 bases). V gave up 0 bases and J gave up 7 bases, with 13 bases separating them. The CDR3 loop spans 14 amino acids. Germline CDR1 is GTSNPN and CDR2 is SVGIG (reference sequence). The CDR3: CAWSVTQGLNEQFF. In nucleotides, the CDR3 is TGTGCCTGGAGTGTAACCCAGGGTTTAAATGAGCAGTTCTTC. The variable domain in full, with the rest retrieved from reference TRBV30 and TRBJ2-1, is SQTIHQWPATLVQPVGSPLSLECTVEGTSNPNLYWYRQAAGRGLQLLFYSVGIGQISSEVPQNLSASRPQDRQFILSSKKLLLSDSGFYLCAWSVTQGLNEQFFGPGTRLTVL.

The chain carries TRBV27 and TRBJ1-2; no firm D call. From germline, CDR1 is MNHEY and CDR2 SMNVEV (reference sequence). V was pared by 3 bases and J by 1 base, with 6 bases between. CDR3 length equals 13 residues. CDR3 residues: CASSLSLNYGYTF. The CDR3, as DNA: TGTGCCAGCAGTTTGAGTCTTAACTATGGCTACACCTTC.

This sequence joins TRBV7-2 and TRBJ2-1; D remains unclear. Trimming pared 5 bases from V and 5 bases from J, leaving 19 bases between. The CDR3 is 16 residues long. Germline V gives CDR1 SGHTA, CDR2 FQGNSA. The CDR3 protein is CASSPNRPSTNNEQFF. CDR3 DNA sequence: TGTGCCAGCAGCCCAAACCGCCCCTCAACAAACAATGAGCAGTTCTTC.

The V and J genes are TRBV5-1 and TRBJ2-5; TRBD1 aligns across 10 bases. Per germline, CDR1 SGHRS and CDR2 YFSETQ. The CDR3 spans 16 residues. With 3 bases clipped from V and 3 bases from J, the junction kept 8 bases outside the gene matches. CDR3: CASSSLTGGLKETQYF. CDR3 DNA: TGCGCCAGCAGCTCCCTGACAGGGGGCCTGAAAGAGACCCAGTACTTC.

This rearrangement joins TRBV28 to TRBJ2-7; a possible D gene is TRBD1 (6 bases). The CDR3 loop spans 12 amino acids. Trimming left V 6 bases short and J 4 bases short, with 10 bases between. The germline CDR1 and CDR2 sequences are MDHEN and SYDVKM. The CDR3 loop reads CASRKGGYEQYF. The CDR3 DNA reads TGTGCCAGCAGAAAAGGGGGATACGAGCAGTACTTC.

The genes are TRBV30 and TRBJ1-2; 7 bases agree with TRBD1. V shed 4 bases and J 9 bases; nucleotides not matched to a gene: 5. CDR1 and CDR2 (germline): GTSNPN, SVGIG (reference sequence). The CDR3 extends over 11 amino acids. The CDR3 coding sequence is TGTGCCTGGAACACAGGGGTGAGCTACACCTTC. Amino acid sequence: CAWNTGVSYTF.

J is TRBJ2-2 and V is TRBV11-3; possible D gene TRBD2, 5 bases. In germline, CDR1 is SGHNT, CDR2 YENEEA. The CDR3 covers 13 residues. V was trimmed by 3 bases and J by 4 bases, leaving 6 bases between them. DNA of the CDR3: TGTGCCAGCAGCTTTACTAGCACCGGGGAGCTGTTTTTT. Its translation is CASSFTSTGELFF.

The chain combines TRBV2 with TRBJ2-7; no definite D call. This CDR3 region has 13 residues. The germline CDR1 and CDR2 sequences are SNHLY and FYNNEI. The V end was cut by 1 base, the J end by 9 bases, with 13 bases between. The CDR3 nucleotides are TGTGCCAGCAGTGAAGGACGACAATTTCTGCAGTACTTC. Protein sequence: CASSEGRQFLQYF.